This entry is about one TCR beta chain. The data were taken from a study of technical replicates of blood from a few donors. V was shortened by 3 bases and J by 6 bases, with 14 bases between the two germline ends. The CDR3 totals 15 residues. In germline, CDR1 is SGHAT, CDR2 FQNNGV. TCRdb's copy holds only in-frame clones and misses some; the assay was immunoSEQ multiplex PCR. The sample lists 74,000 or so clones; nearly 95% were seen once. The genes are TRBV11-2 and TRBJ1-4, with D possibly matching TRBD1 (5 bases). The source material was T cells isolated from PBMCs. The sequence derives from a human donor in good health. The CDR3 protein is CASSFNSPGDEKLFF. The CDR3, as DNA: TGTGCCAGCAGCTTTAATTCCCCGGGGGATGAAAAACTGTTTTTT.